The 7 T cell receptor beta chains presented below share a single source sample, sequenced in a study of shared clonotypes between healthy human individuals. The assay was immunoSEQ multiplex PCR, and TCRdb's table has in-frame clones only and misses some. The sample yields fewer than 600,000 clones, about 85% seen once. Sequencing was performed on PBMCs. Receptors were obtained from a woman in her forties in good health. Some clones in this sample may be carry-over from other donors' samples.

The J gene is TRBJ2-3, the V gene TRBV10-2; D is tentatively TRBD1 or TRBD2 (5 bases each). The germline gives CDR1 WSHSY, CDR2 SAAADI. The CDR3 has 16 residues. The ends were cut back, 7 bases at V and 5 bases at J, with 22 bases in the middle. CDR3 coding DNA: TGCGCCAGCAACGAAGTGGGGGTAGCCGCACAAGATACGCAGTATTTT. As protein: CASNEVGVAAQDTQYF.

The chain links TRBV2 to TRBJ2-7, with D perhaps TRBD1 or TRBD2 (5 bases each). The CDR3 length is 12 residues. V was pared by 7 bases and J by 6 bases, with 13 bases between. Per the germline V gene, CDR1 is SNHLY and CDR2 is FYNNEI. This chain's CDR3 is CASTLGPTEQYF. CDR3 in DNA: TGTGCCAGCACCCTGGGACCAACCGAGCAGTACTTC.

The CDR3 sequence: CASSLQGLAGVYEQYF. The CDR3, as DNA: TGTGCCAGCAGCTTACAGGGACTAGCCGGGGTCTACGAGCAGTACTTC. The V call is TRBV13, the J call TRBJ2-7; 9 nucleotides align to TRBD2. The CDR3 length is 16 residues. Germline CDR1 and CDR2: PRHDT and FYEKMQ (reference sequence). The junction had 8 bases not matched to a gene; V was cut back by 2 bases and J by 3 bases.

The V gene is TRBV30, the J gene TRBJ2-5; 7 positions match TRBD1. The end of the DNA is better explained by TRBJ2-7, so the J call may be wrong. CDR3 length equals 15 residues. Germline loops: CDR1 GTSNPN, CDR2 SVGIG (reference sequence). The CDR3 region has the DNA TGTGCCTGGAGGTACGCGACAGGGAGTGGCTACGAGCAGTACTTC. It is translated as CAWRYATGSGYEQYF.

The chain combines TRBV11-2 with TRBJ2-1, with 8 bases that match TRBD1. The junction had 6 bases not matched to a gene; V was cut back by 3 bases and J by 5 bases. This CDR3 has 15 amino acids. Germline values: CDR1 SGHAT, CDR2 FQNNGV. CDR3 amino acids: CASSFGTGTHNEQFF. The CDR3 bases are TGTGCCAGCAGCTTCGGGACAGGCACACACAATGAGCAGTTCTTC.

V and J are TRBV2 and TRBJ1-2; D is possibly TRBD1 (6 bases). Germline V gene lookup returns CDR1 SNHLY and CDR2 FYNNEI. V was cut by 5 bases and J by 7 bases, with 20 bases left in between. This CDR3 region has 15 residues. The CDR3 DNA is TGTGCCAGCAGTTCGGCCCCGGGACATACAGGTGGCTACACCTTC. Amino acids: CASSSAPGHTGGYTF.

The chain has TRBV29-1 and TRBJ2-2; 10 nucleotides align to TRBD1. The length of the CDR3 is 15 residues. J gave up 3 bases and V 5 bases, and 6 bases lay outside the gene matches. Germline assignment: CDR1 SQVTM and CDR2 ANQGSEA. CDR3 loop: CSVRSGTGDTGELFF. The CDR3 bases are TGCAGCGTTCGTTCCGGGACAGGGGACACCGGGGAGCTGTTTTTT.